This T cell receptor (beta chain) was sequenced during a study of long-term antiretroviral therapy in people with HIV. A note on this clone: Its antigen is as yet unknown.

Findings and caveats of the study: Documentation of ART adherence, viral resistance or therapy changes was absent. Controls had broader CDR3 length ranges than HIV repertoires did.

Losses at the gene ends were 4 bases for V and 4 bases for J; bases not matched to a gene: 11. Germline V gene lookup returns CDR1 SGHRS and CDR2 YFSETQ. This CDR3 is 16 amino acids long. Version v3.0 of the immunoSEQ assay ran at survey level. Profiling relied on immunoSEQ multiplex PCR, and the TCRdb table lists in-frame clones only, not all of them. Among 20,000 to 25,000 clones listed, 65% to 85% were seen once. The input for sequencing was unsorted PBMCs, taken 1.2 years after starting antiretroviral therapy. This TCR was recovered from a woman between 40 and 50 years old with HIV. The chain carries TRBV5-1 and TRBJ2-1, with 7 bases matching TRBD1. DNA of the CDR3: TGCGCCAGCAGCGGGGACAGTTGGAAAGGTTACAATGAGCAGTTCTTC. The encoded protein is CASSGDSWKGYNEQFF.